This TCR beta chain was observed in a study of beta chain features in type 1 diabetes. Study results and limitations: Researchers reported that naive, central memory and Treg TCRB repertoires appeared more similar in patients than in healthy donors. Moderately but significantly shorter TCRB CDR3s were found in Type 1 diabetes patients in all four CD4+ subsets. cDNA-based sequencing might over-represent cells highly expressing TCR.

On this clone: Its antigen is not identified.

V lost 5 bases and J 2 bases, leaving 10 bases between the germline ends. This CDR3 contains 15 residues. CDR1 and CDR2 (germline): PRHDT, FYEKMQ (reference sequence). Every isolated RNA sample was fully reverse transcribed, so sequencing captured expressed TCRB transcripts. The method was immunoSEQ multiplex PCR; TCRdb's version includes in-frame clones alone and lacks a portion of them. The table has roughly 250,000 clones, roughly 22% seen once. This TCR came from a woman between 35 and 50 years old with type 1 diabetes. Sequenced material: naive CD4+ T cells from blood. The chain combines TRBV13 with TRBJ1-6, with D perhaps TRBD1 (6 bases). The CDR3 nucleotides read TGTGCCAGCAGCCACAGGGCGACCTATAATTCACCCCTCCACTTT. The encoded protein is CASSHRATYNSPLHF.